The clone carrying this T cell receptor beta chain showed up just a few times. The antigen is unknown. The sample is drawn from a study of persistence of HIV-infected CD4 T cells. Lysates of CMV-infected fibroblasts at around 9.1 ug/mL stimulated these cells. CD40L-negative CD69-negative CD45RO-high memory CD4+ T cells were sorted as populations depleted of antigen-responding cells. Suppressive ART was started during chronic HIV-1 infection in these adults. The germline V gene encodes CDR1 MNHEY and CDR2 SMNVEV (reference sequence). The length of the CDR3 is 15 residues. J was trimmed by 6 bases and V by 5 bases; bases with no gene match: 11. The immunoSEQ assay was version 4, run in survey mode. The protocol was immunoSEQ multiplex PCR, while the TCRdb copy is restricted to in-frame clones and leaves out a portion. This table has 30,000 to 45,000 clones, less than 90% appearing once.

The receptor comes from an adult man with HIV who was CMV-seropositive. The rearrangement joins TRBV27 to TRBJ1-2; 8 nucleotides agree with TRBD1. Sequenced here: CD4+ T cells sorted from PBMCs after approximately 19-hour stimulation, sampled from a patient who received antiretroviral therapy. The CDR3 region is CASSPTDRAAHGYTF. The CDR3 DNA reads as TGTGCCAGCAGTCCAACGGACAGGGCAGCCCATGGCTACACCTTC.